The present entry profiles one T cell receptor beta chain with its context. Germline CDR1 KGHSH, CDR2 LQKENI. This CDR3 is built from 17 residues. The V gene lost 3 bases and the J gene lost 0 bases, with 17 bases spanning the gap. PCR primers comprised 60 Vbeta and 13 Jbeta primers. Here immunoSEQ multiplex PCR was the method, and the copy in TCRdb shows in-frame clones only, minus some. The repertoire holds approximately 59,000 clones, with 60% to 70% as singletons. This entry comes from a study of cytomegalovirus exposure and HLA in healthy donors. The sample was PBMCs. This sequence joins TRBV18 and TRBJ1-1; D unresolved. This receptor was taken from a man in his forties in good health and CMV-seropositive. The CDR3 DNA follows: TGTGCCAGCTCACCTTCTCTAAGTGGGCAGATGAACACTGAAGCTTTCTTT. Translated, it gives CASSPSLSGQMNTEAFF. The full variable domain, its missing parts supplied by reference TRBV18 and TRBJ1-1, is NAGVMQNPRHLVRRRGQEARLRCSPMKGHSHVYWYRQLPEEGLKFMVYLQKENIIDESGMPKERFSAEFPKEGPSILRIQQVVRGDSAAYFCASSPSLSGQMNTEAFFGQGTRLTVV.